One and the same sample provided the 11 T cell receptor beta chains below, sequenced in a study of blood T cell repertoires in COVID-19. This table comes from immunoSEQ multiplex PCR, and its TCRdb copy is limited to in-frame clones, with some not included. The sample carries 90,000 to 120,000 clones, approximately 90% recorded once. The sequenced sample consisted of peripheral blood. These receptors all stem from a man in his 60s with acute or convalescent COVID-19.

The CDR3 here is CASSLAPGEAYEQYF. CDR3 bases: TGTGCCAGCAGCTTAGCGCCTGGGGAGGCCTACGAGCAGTACTTC. The chain links TRBV7-2 to TRBJ2-7; D might be TRBD2 (6 bases). Per the germline V gene, CDR1 is SGHTA and CDR2 is FQGNSA. V lost 0 bases to trimming and J lost 2 bases, with 11 bases between them. CDR3 size: 15 residues.

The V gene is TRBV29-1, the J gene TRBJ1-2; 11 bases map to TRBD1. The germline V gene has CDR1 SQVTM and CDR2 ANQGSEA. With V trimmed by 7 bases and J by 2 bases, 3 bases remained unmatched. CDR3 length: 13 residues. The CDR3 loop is CSARDRGNYGYTF. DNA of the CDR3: TGCAGCGCCCGGGACAGGGGGAACTATGGCTACACCTTC.

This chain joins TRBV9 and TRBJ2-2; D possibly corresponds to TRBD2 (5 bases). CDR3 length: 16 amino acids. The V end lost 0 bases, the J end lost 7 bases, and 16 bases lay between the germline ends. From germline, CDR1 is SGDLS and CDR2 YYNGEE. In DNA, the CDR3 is TGTGCCAGCAGCGTAGAAGGGAGTTGGGTGGACGGGGAGCTGTTTTTT. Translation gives CASSVEGSWVDGELFF.

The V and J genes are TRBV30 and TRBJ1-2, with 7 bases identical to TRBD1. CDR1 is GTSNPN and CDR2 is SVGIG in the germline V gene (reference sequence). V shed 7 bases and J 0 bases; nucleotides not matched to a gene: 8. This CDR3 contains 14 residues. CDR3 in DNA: TGTGCCTTCATACGCCAGGGGGCTAACTATGGCTACACCTTC. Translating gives CAFIRQGANYGYTF.

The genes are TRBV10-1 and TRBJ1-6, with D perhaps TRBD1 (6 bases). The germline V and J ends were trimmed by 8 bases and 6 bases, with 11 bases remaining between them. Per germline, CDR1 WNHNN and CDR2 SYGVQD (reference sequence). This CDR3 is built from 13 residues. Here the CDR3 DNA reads TGCGCCAGCGGGGGCTCAGTTAATTCACCCCTCCACTTT. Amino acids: CASGGSVNSPLHF.

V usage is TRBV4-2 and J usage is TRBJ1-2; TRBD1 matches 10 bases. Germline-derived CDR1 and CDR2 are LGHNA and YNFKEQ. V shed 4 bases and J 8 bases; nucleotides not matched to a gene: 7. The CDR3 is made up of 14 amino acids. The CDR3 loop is CASSPPGQGPGYTF. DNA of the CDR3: TGTGCCAGCAGCCCACCGGGACAGGGGCCCGGCTACACCTTC.

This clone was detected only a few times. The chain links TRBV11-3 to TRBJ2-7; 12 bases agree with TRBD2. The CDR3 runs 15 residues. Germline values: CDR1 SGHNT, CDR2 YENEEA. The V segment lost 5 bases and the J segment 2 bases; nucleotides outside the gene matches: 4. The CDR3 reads CASSLGLAGTYEQYF. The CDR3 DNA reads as TGTGCCAGCAGCCTGGGACTAGCGGGCACCTACGAGCAGTACTTC.

The CDR3 region has the DNA TGTGCCAGCAGTTTTTTAGGAAACACCATATATTTT. Translation: CASSFLGNTIYF. The J gene is TRBJ1-3, the V gene TRBV12-3 or TRBV12-4; no clear D. The CDR3 covers 12 residues. V was clipped by 3 bases and J by 4 bases, with 4 bases between them.

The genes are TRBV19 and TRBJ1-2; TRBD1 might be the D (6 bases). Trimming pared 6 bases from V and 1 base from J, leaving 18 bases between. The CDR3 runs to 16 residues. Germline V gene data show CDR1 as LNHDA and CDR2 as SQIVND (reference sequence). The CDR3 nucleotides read TGTGCCAGTAGAGAGACCGGGACACCCAATAACTATGGCTACACCTTC. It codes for CASRETGTPNNYGYTF.

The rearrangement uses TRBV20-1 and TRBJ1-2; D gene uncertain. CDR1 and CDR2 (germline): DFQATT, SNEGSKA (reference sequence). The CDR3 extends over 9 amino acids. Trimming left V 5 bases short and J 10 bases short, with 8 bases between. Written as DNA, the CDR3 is TGCAGTGCTGCGGATACCTACACCTTC. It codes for CSAADTYTF.

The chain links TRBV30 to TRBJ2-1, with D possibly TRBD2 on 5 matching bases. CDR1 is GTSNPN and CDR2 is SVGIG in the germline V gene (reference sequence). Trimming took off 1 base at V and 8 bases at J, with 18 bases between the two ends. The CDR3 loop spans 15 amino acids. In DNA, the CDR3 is TGTGCCTGGAGTGGCCCCTACCGGGGTCGCGATGAGCAGTTCTTC. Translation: CAWSGPYRGRDEQFF.